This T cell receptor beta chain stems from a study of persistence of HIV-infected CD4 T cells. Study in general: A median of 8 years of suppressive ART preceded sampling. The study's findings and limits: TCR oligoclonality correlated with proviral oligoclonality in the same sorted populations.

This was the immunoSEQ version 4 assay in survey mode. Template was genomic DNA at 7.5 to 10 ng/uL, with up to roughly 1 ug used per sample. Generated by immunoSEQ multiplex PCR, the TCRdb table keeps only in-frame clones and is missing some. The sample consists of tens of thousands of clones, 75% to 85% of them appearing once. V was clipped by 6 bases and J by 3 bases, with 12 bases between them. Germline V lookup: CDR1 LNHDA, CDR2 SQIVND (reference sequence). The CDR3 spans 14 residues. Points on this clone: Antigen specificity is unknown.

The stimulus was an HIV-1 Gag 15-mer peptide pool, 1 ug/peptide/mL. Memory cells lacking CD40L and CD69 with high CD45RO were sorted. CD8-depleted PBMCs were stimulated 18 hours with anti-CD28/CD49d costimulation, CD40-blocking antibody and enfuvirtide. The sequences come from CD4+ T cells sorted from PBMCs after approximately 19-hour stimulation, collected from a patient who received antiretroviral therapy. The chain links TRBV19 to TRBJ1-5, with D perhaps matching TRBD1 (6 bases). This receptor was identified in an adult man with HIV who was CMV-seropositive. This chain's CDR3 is CASSRGQNNQPQHF. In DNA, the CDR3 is TGTGCCAGTAGCCGCGGACAGAACAATCAGCCCCAGCATTTT.